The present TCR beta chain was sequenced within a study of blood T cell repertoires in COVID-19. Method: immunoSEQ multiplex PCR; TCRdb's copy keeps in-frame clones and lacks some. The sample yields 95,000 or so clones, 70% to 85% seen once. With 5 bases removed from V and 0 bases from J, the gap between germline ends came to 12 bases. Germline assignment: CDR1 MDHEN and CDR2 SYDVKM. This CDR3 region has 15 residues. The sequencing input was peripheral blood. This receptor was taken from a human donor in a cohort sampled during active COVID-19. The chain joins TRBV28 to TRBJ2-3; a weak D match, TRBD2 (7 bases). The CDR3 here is CASSGGGWSTDTQYF. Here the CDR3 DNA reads TGTGCCAGCAGTGGGGGGGGCTGGAGCACAGATACGCAGTATTTT.